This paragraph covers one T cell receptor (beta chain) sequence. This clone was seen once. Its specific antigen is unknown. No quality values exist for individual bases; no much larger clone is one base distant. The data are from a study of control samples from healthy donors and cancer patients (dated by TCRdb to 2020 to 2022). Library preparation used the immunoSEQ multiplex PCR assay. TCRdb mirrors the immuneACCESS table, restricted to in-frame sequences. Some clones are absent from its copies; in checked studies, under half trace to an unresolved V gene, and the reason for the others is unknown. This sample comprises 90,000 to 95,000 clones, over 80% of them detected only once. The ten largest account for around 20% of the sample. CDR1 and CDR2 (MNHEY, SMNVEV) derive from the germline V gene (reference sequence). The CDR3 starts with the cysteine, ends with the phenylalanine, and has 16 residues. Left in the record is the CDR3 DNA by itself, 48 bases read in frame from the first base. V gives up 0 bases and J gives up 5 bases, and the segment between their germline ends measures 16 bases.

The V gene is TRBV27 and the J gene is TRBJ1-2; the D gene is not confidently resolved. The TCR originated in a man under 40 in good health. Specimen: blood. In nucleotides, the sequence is TGTGCCAGCAGTTTATCGGCGCGCGTAATCGGTTATGGCTACACCTTC. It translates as CASSLSARVIGYGYTF.